A single sample gave rise to the 29 T cell receptor beta chains below, sequenced in a study of CD8 T cells in ankylosing spondylitis (dated by TCRdb to about 2017). The protocol used for the library was 5' RACE. Sequenced using an Illumina HiSeq 2500. Using fastp at Q25 and MiXCR, TCRdb reprocessed the public reads and kept productive beta chains. Identical CDR3 protein sequences are pooled into one entry, listed with their most common genes and DNA. A total of some 130,000 distinct CDR3 sequences appear in this sample, roughly 8.3% of them only once. The ten largest clones represent more than 7% of the sample. Sequencing was performed on synovial fluid, either unsorted or a sorted T cell fraction (not recorded which). The receptor set was obtained from a male donor with ankylosing spondylitis.

This chain uses TRBV6-2 or TRBV6-3 with TRBJ1-5; no reliable D call. The V gene lost 3 bases and the J gene lost 11 bases, with 14 bases spanning the gap. Germline V lookup: CDR1 MNHEY, CDR2 SVGEGT. The CDR3 length is 13 residues. CDR3 sequence reads: CASSYFSGETQHF. In DNA, the CDR3 is TGTGCCAGCAGTTATTTTAGCGGTGAAACCCAGCATTTT.

This clonotype was detected a few times. The rearrangement uses TRBV7-9 and TRBJ2-7; D is undetermined. The V gene's germline CDR1 is SEHNR and CDR2 FQNEAQ (reference sequence). The CDR3 is made up of 17 amino acids. Trimming removed 5 bases from V and 3 bases from J, with 23 bases in between. The CDR3 here is CASSPRSEAQRIYEQYF. The CDR3 bases are TGTGCCAGCAGCCCCCGTTCTGAGGCACAGAGGATCTACGAGCAGTACTTC. Full variable domain (rest looked up from reference TRBV7-9 and TRBJ2-7): DTGVSQNPRHKITKRGQNVTFRCDPISEHNRLYWYRQTLGQGPEFLTYFQNEAQLEKSRLLSDRFSAERPKGSFSTLEIQRTEQGDSAMYLCASSPRSEAQRIYEQYFGPGTRLTVT.

This clonotype showed up many times. This chain joins TRBV5-1 and TRBJ2-2, with D perhaps matching TRBD2 (6 bases). The CDR3 covers 14 residues. V was cut by 0 bases and J by 5 bases, with 8 bases left in between. Germline CDR1 is SGHRS and CDR2 is YFSETQ. The CDR3 is CASSLEGGTGELFF. The DNA of the CDR3 is TGCGCCAGCAGCTTGGAAGGAGGGACCGGGGAGCTGTTTTTT.

There are many counts of this clonotype. The J gene is TRBJ2-1, the V gene TRBV9; TRBD2 matches 9 bases. The trim removed 1 base at V and 9 bases at J, leaving 8 bases unmatched. The CDR3 consists of 15 residues. Per germline, CDR1 SGDLS and CDR2 YYNGEE. The chain's CDR3 is CASSVPSGGSGEQFF. The CDR3 bases are TGTGCCAGCAGCGTACCCAGCGGGGGGTCCGGTGAGCAGTTCTTC.

The sample holds many counts of this clonotype. The genes are TRBV6-4 and TRBJ2-5; tentatively, D is TRBD2 (6 bases). V lost 3 bases to trimming and J lost 5 bases, with 16 bases between them. This CDR3 region has 15 residues. In germline, CDR1 is MRHNA, CDR2 SNTAGT. CDR3 nucleotides: TGTGCCAGCAGTGAAGGAGGAGGGAGCGTTGAGACCCAGTACTTC. Translation: CASSEGGGSVETQYF.

Ten or more counts support this clonotype. The rearrangement links TRBV4-2 to TRBJ2-1; 8 bases align to TRBD2. V trimming: 0 bases; J trimming: 9 bases; junction bases outside the gene matches: 7. The germline V gene has CDR1 LGHNA and CDR2 YNFKEQ. This CDR3 is built from 15 residues. This CDR3 reads CASSQEGVAGSEQFF. The CDR3 DNA follows: TGTGCCAGCAGCCAAGAGGGGGTAGCGGGAAGTGAGCAGTTCTTC.

This clonotype was seen repeatedly, ten times or more. The V gene is TRBV5-1, the J gene TRBJ2-1, with TRBD2 matching 9 bases. The germline V gene encodes CDR1 SGHRS and CDR2 YFSETQ. This CDR3 contains 15 residues. The J segment lost 6 bases and the V segment lost 1 base, leaving 5 bases of the junction unmatched. The CDR3 coding sequence is TGCGCCAGCAGCTTGCTCGCGGGAGGGGCCAATGAGCAGTTCTTC. Protein: CASSLLAGGANEQFF.

This clonotype was seen only a few times. The chain employs TRBV5-1 and TRBJ2-5; weak D call: TRBD2 (6 bases). The CDR3 consists of 13 residues. V dropped 8 bases and J dropped 0 bases, with 11 bases sitting between them. The germline V gene encodes CDR1 SGHRS and CDR2 YFSETQ. In DNA, the CDR3 is TGCGCCAGTCGGAGGGGCGACCAAGAGACCCAGTACTTC. Translating it yields CASRRGDQETQYF.

This clonotype was seen a handful of times. The CDR3 here is CAISDSSYEQYF. The CDR3 DNA is TGTGCCATCAGTGACAGTTCCTACGAGCAGTACTTC. V gene TRBV10-3 combines with J gene TRBJ2-7; no firm D call. V shed 3 bases and J shed 1 base, with 4 bases lying between them. Germline loops: CDR1 ENHRY, CDR2 SYGVKD. The CDR3 is made up of 12 amino acids.

This clonotype appeared a few times. The chain has TRBV28 and TRBJ1-4; no clear D. CDR3 size: 12 residues. Germline CDR1 reads MDHEN; CDR2 reads SYDVKM. The germline V and J ends were trimmed by 10 bases and 6 bases, with 12 bases remaining between them. CDR3 residues: CATGREDEKLFF. The CDR3 bases are TGTGCCACCGGGCGGGAGGATGAAAAACTGTTTTTT.

This clonotype was picked up a small number of times. The chain links TRBV7-9 to TRBJ1-2, with 10 bases lining up with TRBD1. With V trimmed by 5 bases and J by 4 bases, 7 bases remained unmatched. The length of the CDR3 is 15 residues. The germline V gene encodes CDR1 SEHNR and CDR2 FQNEAQ (reference sequence). The CDR3 here is CASSQGQGDFYGYTF. For the CDR3, the DNA is TGTGCCAGCAGCCAAGGACAGGGGGACTTCTATGGCTACACCTTC. Using reference TRBV7-9 and TRBJ1-2 for the parts outside the CDR3, the full variable domain is DTGVSQNPRHKITKRGQNVTFRCDPISEHNRLYWYRQTLGQGPEFLTYFQNEAQLEKSRLLSDRFSAERPKGSFSTLEIQRTEQGDSAMYLCASSQGQGDFYGYTFGSGTRLTVV.

This clonotype was counted at least ten times. V gene TRBV24-1 combines with J gene TRBJ2-7, with 7 bases that match TRBD1. This CDR3 has 14 residues. V dropped 2 bases and J dropped 7; count of bases not matched to a gene: 7. CDR1 KGHDR and CDR2 SFDVKD come from the germline V gene. The DNA for the CDR3 is TGTGCCACCAGTGATTCCGACAGGGTGGGAGAGCAGTACTTC. Translation: CATSDSDRVGEQYF.

In this sample, this clonotype turned up a few times. The chain has TRBV2 and TRBJ1-1; D is perhaps TRBD1 (5 bases). The germline V and J ends were trimmed by 6 bases and 5 bases, with 13 bases remaining between them. The CDR3 extends over 13 amino acids. Germline assignment: CDR1 SNHLY and CDR2 FYNNEI. The CDR3 protein is CASSEMGVTEAFF. CDR3 in DNA: TGTGCCAGCAGCGAGATGGGGGTGACTGAAGCTTTCTTT.

This clonotype turned up a few times. This sequence joins TRBV27 and TRBJ2-3; D may match TRBD1 or TRBD2 (5 bases each). The CDR3 is 15 amino acids. Trimming took off 6 bases at V and 7 bases at J, with 20 bases between the two ends. Looked up from germline, CDR1 is MNHEY and CDR2 is SMNVEV (reference sequence). The CDR3 sequence: CASSPGAGRSNTQYF. DNA for the CDR3: TGTGCCAGCAGCCCTGGGGCGGGCCGCTCCAATACGCAGTATTTT.

This clonotype was observed at least ten times. DNA of the CDR3: TGCGCCAGCAGCCAAGACTGGAATTCACCCCTCCACTTT. It translates to CASSQDWNSPLHF. V and J are TRBV4-1 and TRBJ1-6; no definite D call. Trimming shortened V by 0 bases and J by 7 bases, and 4 bases separated the two germline ends. The germline V gene has CDR1 MGHRA and CDR2 YSYEKL. The CDR3 has 13 residues.

Only a few counts were recorded for this clonotype. V and J are TRBV30 and TRBJ2-3; 10 bases line up with TRBD2. V shed 2 bases and J 4 bases; nucleotides not matched to a gene: 9. This CDR3 has 16 amino acids. The germline V gene has CDR1 GTSNPN and CDR2 SVGIG (reference sequence). The CDR3 sequence is CAWSKGSGRAADTQYF. The CDR3 DNA reads TGTGCCTGGAGTAAGGGGAGCGGGAGGGCCGCAGATACGCAGTATTTT.

This clonotype was observed at least ten times. This rearrangement joins TRBV10-3 to TRBJ2-1, with unresolved D. Per germline, CDR1 ENHRY and CDR2 SYGVKD. The CDR3 loop spans 11 amino acids. Trimming stripped 5 bases from V and 10 bases from J, with 9 bases between. DNA for the CDR3: TGTGCCATCAGTAGGGTCGGAGAGCAGTTCTTC. It codes for CAISRVGEQFF.

The chain couples TRBV27 to TRBJ2-1, with D tentatively TRBD2 (5 bases). The CDR3 covers 14 residues. Trimming took 5 bases from V and 3 from J, leaving 11 bases between them. Per germline, CDR1 MNHEY and CDR2 SMNVEV (reference sequence). The CDR3 here is CASSREGGYNEQFF. CDR3 DNA: TGTGCCAGCAGTAGAGAGGGTGGCTACAATGAGCAGTTCTTC.

At least ten counts were recorded for this clonotype. This sequence joins TRBV20-1 and TRBJ1-1, with 10 bases that match TRBD1. The V gene's germline CDR1 is DFQATT and CDR2 SNEGSKA (reference sequence). V shed 8 bases and J 9 bases; nucleotides not matched to a gene: 9. The CDR3 is made up of 12 amino acids. CDR3 sequence reads: CSSPDRGNKAFF. The CDR3 DNA reads TGCAGTAGCCCGGACAGGGGGAATAAAGCTTTCTTT.

This clonotype showed up many times. V gene TRBV5-1 combines with J gene TRBJ2-3, with D hard to call. This CDR3 comprises 12 residues. CDR1 and CDR2 from the germline V gene are SGHRS and YFSETQ. Trimming cost V 8 bases and J 7 bases, with 14 bases left between them. The CDR3 loop reads CASGPNQNTQYF. The CDR3, as DNA: TGCGCCAGTGGCCCCAATCAAAATACGCAGTATTTT.

The count of this clonotype is one. This rearrangement joins TRBV20-1 to TRBJ2-7; D uncertain. The germline V and J ends were trimmed by 0 bases and 1 base, with 7 bases remaining between them. This CDR3 spans 13 amino acids. Per germline, CDR1 DFQATT and CDR2 SNEGSKA (reference sequence). CDR3 nucleotide sequence: TGCAGTGCTAGAGAGGTTCTATCCTACGAGCAGTACTTC. Its protein is CSAREVLSYEQYF.

J is TRBJ1-2 and V is TRBV15; D may be TRBD1 (6 bases). The CDR3 consists of 14 residues. The germline V and J ends were trimmed by 0 bases and 6 bases, with 11 bases remaining between them. Germline V gives CDR1 LNHNV, CDR2 YYDKDF (reference sequence). Here the CDR3 DNA reads TGTGCCACCAGCAGAGATAGGGGGGGCGATGGCTACACCTTC. Amino acid sequence: CATSRDRGGDGYTF. The variable domain in full, completed from reference TRBV15 and TRBJ1-2, reads DAMVIQNPRYQVTQFGKPVTLSCSQTLNHNVMYWYQQKSSQAPKLLFHYYDKDFNNEADTPDNFQSRRPNTSFCFLDIRSPGLGDTAMYLCATSRDRGGDGYTFGSGTRLTVV.

In its sample, this clonotype was seen a few times. The chain employs TRBV28 and TRBJ2-4; D possibly uses TRBD1 or TRBD2 (6 bases each). V was trimmed by 2 bases and J by 6 bases, leaving 8 bases between them. The CDR3 consists of 13 residues. Germline CDR1 and CDR2: MDHEN and SYDVKM. CDR3 amino acids: CASSLEGGNIQYF. The DNA for the CDR3 is TGTGCCAGCAGTTTAGAGGGGGGAAACATTCAGTACTTC.

The V call is TRBV18, the J call TRBJ1-6, with D uncertain. The V end lost 2 bases, the J end lost 6 bases, and 11 bases lay between the germline ends. This CDR3 has 15 residues. From germline, CDR1 is KGHSH and CDR2 LQKENI. The CDR3 loop is CASSPSGPINSPLHF. As DNA, the CDR3 is TGTGCCAGCTCACCAAGTGGACCTATTAATTCACCCCTCCACTTT. The whole variable domain, remainder taken from reference TRBV18 and TRBJ1-6, is NAGVMQNPRHLVRRRGQEARLRCSPMKGHSHVYWYRQLPEEGLKFMVYLQKENIIDESGMPKERFSAEFPKEGPSILRIQQVVRGDSAAYFCASSPSGPINSPLHFGNGTRLTVT.

In its sample, this clonotype was seen a few times. The rearrangement uses TRBV20-1 and TRBJ1-1; the D is unclear. V lost 6 bases to trimming and J lost 1 base, with 9 bases between them. This CDR3 comprises 12 residues. Germline CDR1 is DFQATT and CDR2 is SNEGSKA (reference sequence). CDR3 loop: CSAADGNTEAFF. CDR3 DNA: TGCAGTGCCGCAGACGGGAACACTGAAGCTTTCTTT.

The V and J genes are TRBV5-1 and TRBJ2-5; possibly TRBD1 or TRBD2 for D (5 bases each). Looked up from germline, CDR1 is SGHRS and CDR2 is YFSETQ. V was pared by 1 base and J by 5 bases, with 15 bases between. CDR3 length: 15 amino acids. The CDR3 sequence is CASSLQVGAQETQYF. For the CDR3, the DNA is TGCGCCAGCAGCTTGCAGGTCGGGGCCCAGGAGACCCAGTACTTC.

This chain uses TRBV2 with TRBJ1-1, with a tentative D call TRBD1 (5 bases). The CDR3 runs 13 residues. Trimming cost V 5 bases and J 4 bases, with 11 bases left between them. Germline loops: CDR1 SNHLY, CDR2 FYNNEI. The CDR3 is CASSPPGSTEAFF. CDR3 bases: TGTGCCAGCAGTCCTCCAGGGAGCACTGAAGCTTTCTTT.

The gene calls are TRBV3-1 and TRBJ1-1, with D unclear. Trimming pared 4 bases from V and 8 bases from J, leaving 11 bases between. Germline assignment: CDR1 LGHDT and CDR2 YNNKEL (reference sequence). The CDR3 is 12 residues long. The CDR3 spells CASSPRVGEAFF. The CDR3 nucleotides are TGTGCCAGCAGCCCTCGGGTGGGGGAAGCTTTCTTT.

The chain uses TRBV20-1 and TRBJ2-5, with TRBD1 matching over 7 bases. V shed 4 bases and J 1 base; nucleotides not matched to a gene: 0. Germline V gene sequence: CDR1 DFQATT, CDR2 SNEGSKA (reference sequence). This CDR3 is built from 12 residues. DNA for the CDR3: TGCAGTGCTACAGGGGGCCAAGAGACCCAGTACTTC. The encoded protein is CSATGGQETQYF.